Below are 29 T cell receptor beta chains sequenced from a single sample in a study of blood T cell repertoires in COVID-19. TCRdb's table, derived via immunoSEQ multiplex PCR, lists solely in-frame clones and lacks some. This table has about 10,000 clones, around 85% appearing once. The sample consisted of peripheral blood. These receptors originate from a human donor in a cohort sampled during active COVID-19.

J is TRBJ2-7 and V is TRBV9; 12 bases are shared with TRBD2. Trimming removed 0 bases from V and 2 bases from J; junction bases left unmatched: 3. CDR1 is SGDLS and CDR2 is YYNGEE in the germline V gene. The CDR3 runs to 16 residues. The CDR3 sequence: CASSVGGLAGTYEQYF. The DNA for the CDR3 is TGTGCCAGCAGCGTAGGAGGACTAGCGGGGACCTACGAGCAGTACTTC.

The gene calls are TRBV4-1 and TRBJ2-7; no definite D call. The V end was cut by 1 base, the J end by 3 bases, with 13 bases between. Germline V gene sequence: CDR1 MGHRA, CDR2 YSYEKL. This CDR3 has 15 residues. CDR3 sequence reads: CASSQGARKNYEQYF. CDR3 nucleotide sequence: TGCGCCAGCAGCCAAGGGGCAAGGAAGAACTACGAGCAGTACTTC.

The chain joins TRBV30 to TRBJ1-5, with 7 bases aligning to TRBD1. This CDR3 is 13 amino acids long. Unmatched junction bases numbered 1, after V lost 5 bases and J lost 0 bases. CDR1 GTSNPN and CDR2 SVGIG come from the germline V gene (reference sequence). In DNA, the CDR3 is TGTGCCTGGGGGACAGTTAGCAATCAGCCCCAGCATTTT. Encoded protein: CAWGTVSNQPQHF.

The J gene is TRBJ2-1, the V gene TRBV3-1 (or the pseudogene TRBV3-2), with 8 bases that match TRBD2. The CDR3 has 16 residues. The germline V gene has CDR1 LGHDT and CDR2 YNNKEL (reference sequence). V shed 1 base, J shed 6 bases, and the junction held 8 bases outside the gene matches. The CDR3 coding sequence is TGTGCCAGCAGCCAAGGAACGGGGACTAGGGCCAATGAGCAGTTCTTC. Translating gives CASSQGTGTRANEQFF.

This clone was detected only once. The chain carries TRBV6-5 and TRBJ2-7; 7 bases match TRBD1. In germline, CDR1 is MNHEY, CDR2 SVGAGI. The CDR3 has 15 amino acids. Unmatched junction bases numbered 5, after V lost 0 bases and J lost 3 bases. The CDR3 spells CASSYSATGNYEQYF. CDR3 DNA: TGTGCCAGCAGTTACTCTGCGACAGGGAACTACGAGCAGTACTTC.

The V and J genes are TRBV6-5 and TRBJ1-6; TRBD1 matches at 7 bases. Germline V gives CDR1 MNHEY, CDR2 SVGAGI. With 1 base clipped from V and 7 bases from J, the junction kept 4 bases outside the gene matches. The CDR3 extends over 15 amino acids. The CDR3 bases are TGTGCCAGCAGTTACTACGGGACAGTAAATTCACCCCTCCACTTT. The encoded protein is CASSYYGTVNSPLHF.

The chain combines TRBV20-1 with TRBJ2-3, with 8 nucleotides matching TRBD2. The CDR3 extends over 14 amino acids. Germline CDR1 is DFQATT and CDR2 is SNEGSKA (reference sequence). The V gene end was trimmed by 3 bases and the J gene end by 5 bases; junction bases not matched to a gene: 7. CDR3 DNA sequence: TGCAGTGCTAGTGGTACTAGCGGACTAGATACGCAGTATTTT. Its translation is CSASGTSGLDTQYF.

The chain combines TRBV18 with TRBJ2-1; TRBD2 might be the D (5 bases). CDR1 KGHSH and CDR2 LQKENI come from the germline V gene. Trimming took off 1 base at V and 0 bases at J, with 16 bases between the two ends. This CDR3 has 18 residues. CDR3 bases: TGTGCCAGCTCACCACAGCTATCAGCGGAAAGCTCCTACAATGAGCAGTTCTTC. This sequence encodes CASSPQLSAESSYNEQFF.

The rearrangement uses TRBV2 and TRBJ2-1; D is unresolved. The CDR3 is 13 residues long. Trimming cost V 5 bases and J 5 bases, with 10 bases left between them. The germline CDR1 and CDR2 sequences are SNHLY and FYNNEI. CDR3 coding DNA: TGTGCCAGCAGTCTATCGATTAACAATGAGCAGTTCTTC. Translation: CASSLSINNEQFF.

The chain joins TRBV6-6 to TRBJ2-3, with TRBD1 identical over 9 bases. J gave up 5 bases and V 7 bases, and 10 bases lay outside the gene matches. This CDR3 region has 15 residues. CDR1 is MNHNY and CDR2 is SVGAGI in the germline V gene (reference sequence). The CDR3 loop reads CASTTTGGRGDTQYF. DNA for the CDR3: TGTGCCAGCACCACGACAGGGGGACGTGGAGATACGCAGTATTTT.

This clone was seen only a few times. The CDR3 region is CASDDRGPYNEQFF. The CDR3 region has the DNA TGTGCCAGCGATGACAGGGGACCCTACAATGAGCAGTTCTTC. This rearrangement joins TRBV6-5 to TRBJ2-1, with TRBD1 identical over 8 bases. CDR1 MNHEY and CDR2 SVGAGI come from the germline V gene. Losses at the gene ends were 8 bases for V and 2 bases for J; bases not matched to a gene: 5. This CDR3 has 14 amino acids.

The chain is built from TRBV6-2 or TRBV6-3 and TRBJ2-1, with 14 bases identical to TRBD2. The CDR3 runs to 20 residues. V shed 2 bases and J 7 bases; nucleotides not matched to a gene: 16. Germline CDR1 reads MNHEY; CDR2 reads SVGEGT. As DNA, the CDR3 is TGTGCCAGCAGTTACCCACCGGGGACTAGCGGGAGAATAAATTGGAATGAGCAGTTCTTC. Protein: CASSYPPGTSGRINWNEQFF.

The chain uses TRBV27 and TRBJ2-7, with 7 bases aligning to TRBD2. Germline trimming cut 3 bases from V and 5 bases from J; bases unmatched to any gene: 13. CDR3 length equals 16 residues. Germline CDR1 is MNHEY and CDR2 is SMNVEV (reference sequence). The CDR3 is CASSFASGLGVNEQYF. In DNA, the CDR3 is TGTGCCAGCAGTTTCGCTAGCGGCCTGGGAGTCAACGAGCAGTACTTC.

This rearrangement joins TRBV7-9 to TRBJ1-4; D unclear. Germline CDR1 reads SEHNR; CDR2 reads FQNEAQ (reference sequence). The CDR3 totals 15 residues. V was trimmed by 5 bases and J by 6 bases, leaving 16 bases between them. CDR3 protein: CASSPLSGNDEKLFF. The DNA for the CDR3 is TGTGCCAGCAGCCCGTTGTCCGGGAATGATGAAAAACTGTTTTTT.

The CDR3 nucleotides are TGTGCCAGCAGCCCTACAGGGGGCTTGGACTACGAGCAGTACTTC. This encodes CASSPTGGLDYEQYF. V and J are TRBV14 and TRBJ2-7, with 9 bases identical to TRBD1. Trimming at V came to 4 bases and at J to 3 bases, leaving 7 bases not matched to a gene. Looked up from germline, CDR1 is SGHDN and CDR2 is FVKESK. CDR3 length: 15 residues.

The chain couples TRBV5-6 to TRBJ2-3; the D is unclear. V dropped 1 base and J dropped 0 bases, with 12 bases sitting between them. CDR3 size: 16 residues. Germline CDR1 reads SGHDT; CDR2 reads YYEEEE. CDR3 sequence reads: CASSLYMISSTDTQYF. The CDR3 coding sequence is TGTGCCAGCAGCTTGTACATGATTTCTAGCACAGATACGCAGTATTTT.

V and J are TRBV4-3 and TRBJ2-7; 10 positions match TRBD1. V dropped 0 bases and J dropped 5; count of bases not matched to a gene: 4. This CDR3 is built from 15 residues. In germline, CDR1 is LGHNA, CDR2 YSLEER. CDR3 nucleotides: TGCGCCAGCAGCCAAGAGACAGGGGGCATGGACGAGCAGTACTTC. Amino acids: CASSQETGGMDEQYF.

The chain's CDR3 is CASSSRVWDIQYF. CDR3 DNA: TGTGCCAGCAGCTCGAGGGTATGGGACATTCAGTACTTC. The rearrangement joins TRBV7-6 to TRBJ2-4, with D possibly TRBD2 on 5 matching bases. V lost 4 bases and J 8 bases, leaving 12 bases between the germline ends. Germline V lookup: CDR1 SGHVS, CDR2 FNYEAQ. The CDR3 consists of 13 residues.

This rearrangement joins TRBV28 to TRBJ1-1; perhaps TRBD1 as D (5 bases). This CDR3 spans 15 amino acids. V was shortened by 4 bases and J by 1 base, with 13 bases between the two germline ends. CDR1 is MDHEN, CDR2 SYDVKM, per germline. The CDR3 DNA follows: TGTGCCAGCAGTTCTCCCCTACAGGAGAACACTGAAGCTTTCTTT. Its translation: CASSSPLQENTEAFF.

A single count supports this clone. The chain carries TRBV5-1 and TRBJ2-2; 14 bases are shared with TRBD2. The ends lost 0 bases at V and 8 bases at J; junction bases unmatched: 3. The CDR3 runs 16 residues. Germline assignment: CDR1 SGHRS and CDR2 YFSETQ. CDR3 sequence reads: CASSLAGTSGSGELFF. The CDR3 region has the DNA TGCGCCAGCAGCTTGGCCGGGACTAGCGGGAGTGGGGAGCTGTTTTTT.

The chain has TRBV29-1 and TRBJ2-2, with D tentatively TRBD2 (6 bases). Between the trimmed V and J ends, which lost 4 bases and 3 bases, there was a span of 12 bases. CDR3 length: 14 residues. Germline V gives CDR1 SQVTM, CDR2 ANQGSEA. CDR3 bases: TGCAGCGTTGGGCAGGGAGGATACACCGGGGAGCTGTTTTTT. It specifies CSVGQGGYTGELFF.

The chain links TRBV27 to TRBJ1-1; TRBD1 aligns across 7 bases. In germline, CDR1 is MNHEY, CDR2 SMNVEV (reference sequence). The CDR3 totals 13 residues. The V segment lost 4 bases and the J segment 3 bases; nucleotides outside the gene matches: 2. DNA for the CDR3: TGTGCCAGCAGTTCCCAGGGGGACACTGAAGCTTTCTTT. Encoded protein: CASSSQGDTEAFF.

This clone was counted between two and nine times. The chain links TRBV2 to TRBJ2-7; 14 bases match TRBD2. The ends lost 5 bases at V and 2 bases at J; junction bases unmatched: 2. The CDR3 loop spans 15 amino acids. CDR1 is SNHLY and CDR2 is FYNNEI in the germline V gene. The CDR3 DNA reads as TGTGCCAGCAGTAGACTAGCGGGAGGGCCCTACGAGCAGTACTTC. It is translated as CASSRLAGGPYEQYF.

CDR3 DNA: TGTGCCAGCAGTGAAGCGTACGGGGGGGAACTGTTTTTT. It codes for CASSEAYGGELFF. The rearrangement joins TRBV2 to TRBJ1-4, with D possibly matching TRBD1 (5 bases). The CDR3 is made up of 13 amino acids. Germline lookup yields CDR1 SNHLY and CDR2 FYNNEI. Trimming left V 0 bases short and J 12 bases short, with 11 bases between.

This clone was found a few times. The V and J genes are TRBV3-1 (or the pseudogene TRBV3-2) and TRBJ2-2; the match to TRBD2 covers 7 bases. This CDR3 contains 15 residues. In germline, CDR1 is LGHDT, CDR2 YNNKEL (reference sequence). With V trimmed by 4 bases and J by 5 bases, 7 bases remained unmatched. The CDR3 reads CASSRGGSRTGELFF. The CDR3 DNA reads as TGTGCCAGCAGCCGGGGCGGGAGTAGGACCGGGGAGCTGTTTTTT.

The gene calls are TRBV6-5 and TRBJ1-4; possibly TRBD1 for D (5 bases). CDR3 length: 15 amino acids. CDR1 MNHEY and CDR2 SVGAGI come from the germline V gene. Trimming removed 7 bases from V and 4 bases from J, with 16 bases in between. CDR3 sequence (DNA): TGTGCCAGCAAGGGGACTAGCGGGTTTAATGAAAAACTGTTTTTT. Residues: CASKGTSGFNEKLFF.

This sequence joins TRBV11-2 and TRBJ2-7; 10 bases are shared with TRBD2. Looked up from germline, CDR1 is SGHAT and CDR2 is FQNNGV. V shed 6 bases, J shed 7 bases, and the junction held 9 bases outside the gene matches. This CDR3 is built from 14 residues. Here the CDR3 DNA reads TGTGCCAGCAGAGCTAGCGGGGGCCCCAGGGAGCAGTACTTC. Translation: CASRASGGPREQYF.

The V gene is TRBV28, the J gene TRBJ2-3; 8 bases line up with TRBD2. Germline values: CDR1 MDHEN, CDR2 SYDVKM. J gave up 6 bases and V 3 bases, and 14 bases lay outside the gene matches. The CDR3 totals 17 residues. CDR3 in DNA: TGTGCCAGCAGTTTGGCCTCGGGATGGCGGGAGGCTGATACGCAGTATTTT. Translated, it gives CASSLASGWREADTQYF.

This clone was seen once. This chain uses TRBV6-2 or TRBV6-3 with TRBJ1-5, with D possibly being TRBD1 (6 bases). The CDR3 is 15 residues long. Germline CDR1 MNHEY, CDR2 SVGEGT. Trimming cost V 1 base and J 0 bases, with 7 bases left between them. For the CDR3, the DNA is TGTGCCAGCAGTTACTGGACAGATAGCAATCAGCCCCAGCATTTT. This gives the protein CASSYWTDSNQPQHF.